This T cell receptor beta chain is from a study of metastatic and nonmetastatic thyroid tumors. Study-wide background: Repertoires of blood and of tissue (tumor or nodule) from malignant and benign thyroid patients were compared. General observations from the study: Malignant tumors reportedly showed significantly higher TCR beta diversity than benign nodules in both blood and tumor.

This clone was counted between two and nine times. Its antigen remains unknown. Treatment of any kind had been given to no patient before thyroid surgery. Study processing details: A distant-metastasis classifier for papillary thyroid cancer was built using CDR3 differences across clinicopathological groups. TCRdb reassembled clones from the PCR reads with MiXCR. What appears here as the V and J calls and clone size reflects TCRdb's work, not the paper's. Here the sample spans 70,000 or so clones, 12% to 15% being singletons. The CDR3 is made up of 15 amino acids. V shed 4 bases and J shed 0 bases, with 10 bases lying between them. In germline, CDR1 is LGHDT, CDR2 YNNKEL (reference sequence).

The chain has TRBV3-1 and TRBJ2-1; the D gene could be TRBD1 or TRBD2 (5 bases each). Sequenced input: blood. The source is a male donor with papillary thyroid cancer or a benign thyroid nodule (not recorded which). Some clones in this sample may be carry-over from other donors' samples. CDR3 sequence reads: CASSPGRSSYNEQFF. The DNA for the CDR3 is TGTGCCAGCAGCCCGGGGCGGAGCTCCTACAATGAGCAGTTCTTC.